This TCR beta chain stems from a study of shared clonotypes between healthy human individuals. This clone has a single count. Trimming removed 5 bases at V and 0 bases at J, with 11 bases between. Per the germline V gene, CDR1 is SGHTA and CDR2 is FQGNSA. The CDR3 is 14 amino acids. The genomic DNA of each subset was split evenly across several immunoSEQ plates. Some clones are missing from TCRdb's copy, which holds only in-frame ones; the method was immunoSEQ multiplex PCR. The table includes 1.5 million to 2.5 million clones, just under 95% detected once. Only CD45RO-negative cells positively selected for CCR7 counted as naive CD8 cells, so terminally differentiated effector memory CD45RA+ cells were excluded.

Sequenced material: naive CD8+ T cells sorted from blood. The chain recombines TRBV7-2 with TRBJ2-7; TRBD2 might be the D (5 bases). This TCR was sampled from a young man in good health. The CDR3 is CASSPSGNSYEQYF. The DNA of the CDR3 is TGTGCCAGCAGCCCAAGCGGAAACTCCTACGAGCAGTACTTC.